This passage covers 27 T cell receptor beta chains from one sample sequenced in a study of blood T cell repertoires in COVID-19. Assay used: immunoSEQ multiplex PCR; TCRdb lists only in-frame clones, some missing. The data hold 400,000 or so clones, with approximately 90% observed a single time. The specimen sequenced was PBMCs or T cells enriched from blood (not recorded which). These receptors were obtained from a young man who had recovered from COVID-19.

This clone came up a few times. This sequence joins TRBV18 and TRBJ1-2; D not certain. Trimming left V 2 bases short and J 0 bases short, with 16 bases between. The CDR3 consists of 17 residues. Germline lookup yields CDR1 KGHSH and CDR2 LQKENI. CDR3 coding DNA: TGTGCCAGCTCACCATCCCCTGCGCGGGCCGCTAACTATGGCTACACCTTC. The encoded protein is CASSPSPARAANYGYTF.

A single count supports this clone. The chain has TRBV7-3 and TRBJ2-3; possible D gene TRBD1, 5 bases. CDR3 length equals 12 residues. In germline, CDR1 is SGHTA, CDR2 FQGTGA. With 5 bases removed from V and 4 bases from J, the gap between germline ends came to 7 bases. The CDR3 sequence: CASSLGADTQYF. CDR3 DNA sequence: TGTGCCAGCAGCCTAGGGGCAGATACGCAGTATTTT.

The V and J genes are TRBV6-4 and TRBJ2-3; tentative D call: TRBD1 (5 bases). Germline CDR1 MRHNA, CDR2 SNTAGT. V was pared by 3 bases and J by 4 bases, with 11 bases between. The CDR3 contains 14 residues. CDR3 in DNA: TGTGCCAGCAGTGATCCAGGGTCCTCAGATACGCAGTATTTT. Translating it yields CASSDPGSSDTQYF.

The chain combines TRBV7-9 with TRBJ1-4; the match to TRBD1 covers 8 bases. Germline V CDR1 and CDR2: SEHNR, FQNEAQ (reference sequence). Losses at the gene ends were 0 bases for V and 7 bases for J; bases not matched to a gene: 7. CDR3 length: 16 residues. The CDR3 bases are TGTGCCAGCAGCTTAGCAGACAGGGGTTATGGTGAAAAACTGTTTTTT. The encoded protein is CASSLADRGYGEKLFF. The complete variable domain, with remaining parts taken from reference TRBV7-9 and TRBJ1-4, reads DTGVSQNPRHKITKRGQNVTFRCDPISEHNRLYWYRQTLGQGPEFLTYFQNEAQLEKSRLLSDRFSAERPKGSFSTLEIQRTEQGDSAMYLCASSLADRGYGEKLFFGSGTQLSVL.

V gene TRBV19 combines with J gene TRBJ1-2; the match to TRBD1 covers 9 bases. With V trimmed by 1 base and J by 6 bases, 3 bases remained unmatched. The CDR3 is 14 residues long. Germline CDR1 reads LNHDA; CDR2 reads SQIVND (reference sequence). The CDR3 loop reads CASSIAGTGNGYTF. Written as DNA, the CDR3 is TGTGCCAGTAGTATAGCCGGGACAGGGAATGGCTACACCTTC. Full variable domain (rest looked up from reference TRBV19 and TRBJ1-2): DGGITQSPKYLFRKEGQNVTLSCEQNLNHDAMYWYRQDPGQGLRLIYYSQIVNDFQKGDIAEGYSVSREKKESFPLTVTSAQKNPTAFYLCASSIAGTGNGYTFGSGTRLTVV.

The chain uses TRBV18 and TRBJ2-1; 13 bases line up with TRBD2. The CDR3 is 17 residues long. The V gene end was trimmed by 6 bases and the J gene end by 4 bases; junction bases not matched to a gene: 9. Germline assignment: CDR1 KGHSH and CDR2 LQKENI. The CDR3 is CASSPGLAGVGYNEQFF. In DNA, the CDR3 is TGTGCCAGCTCGCCTGGACTAGCGGGAGTGGGGTACAATGAGCAGTTCTTC. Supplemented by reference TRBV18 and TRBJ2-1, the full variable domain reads NAGVMQNPRHLVRRRGQEARLRCSPMKGHSHVYWYRQLPEEGLKFMVYLQKENIIDESGMPKERFSAEFPKEGPSILRIQQVVRGDSAAYFCASSPGLAGVGYNEQFFGPGTRLTVL.

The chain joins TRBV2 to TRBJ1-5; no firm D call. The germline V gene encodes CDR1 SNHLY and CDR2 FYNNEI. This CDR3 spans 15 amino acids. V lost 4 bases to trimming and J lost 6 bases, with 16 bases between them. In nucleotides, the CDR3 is TGTGCCAGCAGTGTGGAAGAGCCCGGGGTTCAGCCCCAGCATTTT. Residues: CASSVEEPGVQPQHF.

The CDR3 nucleotides read TGCGCCAGCAACGTCGGGGGTAGCACAGATACGCAGTATTTT. Translation gives CASNVGGSTDTQYF. V usage is TRBV5-1 and J usage is TRBJ2-3, with D possibly being TRBD2 (6 bases). Trimming stripped 6 bases from V and 0 bases from J, with 11 bases between. This CDR3 is built from 14 residues. Germline loops: CDR1 SGHRS, CDR2 YFSETQ.

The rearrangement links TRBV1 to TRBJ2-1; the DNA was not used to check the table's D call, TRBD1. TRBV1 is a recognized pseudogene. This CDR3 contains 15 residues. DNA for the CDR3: TGCACCAGTAGCCCAAGCCAGGGATTCTACAATGAGCAGTTCTTC. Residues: CTSSPSQGFYNEQFF.

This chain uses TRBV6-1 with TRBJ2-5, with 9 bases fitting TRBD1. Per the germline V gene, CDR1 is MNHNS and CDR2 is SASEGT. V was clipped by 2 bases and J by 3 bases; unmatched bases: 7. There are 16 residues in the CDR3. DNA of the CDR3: TGTGCCAGCAGTGAATCCCAAGGACAGGGGAAAGAGACCCAGTACTTC. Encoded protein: CASSESQGQGKETQYF.

The CDR3 bases are TGTGCCACCAGTGATGGGACTAGCGGGGAGACCCAGTACTTC. This codes for CATSDGTSGETQYF. The J gene is TRBJ2-5, the V gene TRBV24-1; 12 positions agree with TRBD2. Trimming removed 3 bases from V and 5 bases from J; junction bases left unmatched: 0. The CDR3 is 14 residues long. Germline-derived CDR1 and CDR2 are KGHDR and SFDVKD.

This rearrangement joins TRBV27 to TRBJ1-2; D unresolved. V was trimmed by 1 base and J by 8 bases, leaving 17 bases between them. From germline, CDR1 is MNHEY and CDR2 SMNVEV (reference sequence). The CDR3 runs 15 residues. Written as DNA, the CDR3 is TGTGCCAGCAGTTTATTTTGGGCCTCGGCTGACGGCTACACCTTC. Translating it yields CASSLFWASADGYTF.

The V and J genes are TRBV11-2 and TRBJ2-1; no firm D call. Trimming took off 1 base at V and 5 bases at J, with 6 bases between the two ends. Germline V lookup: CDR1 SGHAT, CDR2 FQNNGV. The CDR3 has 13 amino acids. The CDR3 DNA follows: TGTGCCAGCAGCTTAGGAGCGAACAATGAGCAGTTCTTC. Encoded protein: CASSLGANNEQFF.

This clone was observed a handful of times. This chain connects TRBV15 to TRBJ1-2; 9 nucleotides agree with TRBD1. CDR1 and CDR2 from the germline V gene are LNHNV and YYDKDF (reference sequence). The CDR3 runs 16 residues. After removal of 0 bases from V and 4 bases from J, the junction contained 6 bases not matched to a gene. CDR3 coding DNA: TGTGCCACCAGCAGAGACTACGGACAGGGGTTCTATGGCTACACCTTC. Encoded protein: CATSRDYGQGFYGYTF.

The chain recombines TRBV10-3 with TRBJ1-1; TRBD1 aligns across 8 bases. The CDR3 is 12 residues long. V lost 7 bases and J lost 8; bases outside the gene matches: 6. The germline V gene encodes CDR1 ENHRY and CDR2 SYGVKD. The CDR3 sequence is CAIKGQGQEAFF. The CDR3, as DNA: TGTGCCATCAAAGGACAGGGCCAAGAAGCTTTCTTT.

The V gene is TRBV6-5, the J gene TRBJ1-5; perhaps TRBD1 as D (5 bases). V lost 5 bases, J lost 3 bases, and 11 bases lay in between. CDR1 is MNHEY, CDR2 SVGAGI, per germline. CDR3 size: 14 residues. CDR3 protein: CASSLRQNNQPQHF. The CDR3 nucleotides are TGTGCCAGCAGTCTCCGACAGAACAATCAGCCCCAGCATTTT.

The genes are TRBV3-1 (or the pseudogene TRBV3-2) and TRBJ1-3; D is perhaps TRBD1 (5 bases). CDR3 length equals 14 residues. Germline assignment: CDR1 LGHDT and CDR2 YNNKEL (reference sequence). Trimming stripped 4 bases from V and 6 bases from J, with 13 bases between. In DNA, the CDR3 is TGTGCCAGCAGCCCTGGACATGATTTAAACACCATATATTTT. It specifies CASSPGHDLNTIYF.

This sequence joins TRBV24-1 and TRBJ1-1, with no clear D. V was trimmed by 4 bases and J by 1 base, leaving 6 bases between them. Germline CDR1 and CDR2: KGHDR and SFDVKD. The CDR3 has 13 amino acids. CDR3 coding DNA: TGTGCCACCAGTGACGCGGGGAACACTGAAGCTTTCTTT. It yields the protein CATSDAGNTEAFF.

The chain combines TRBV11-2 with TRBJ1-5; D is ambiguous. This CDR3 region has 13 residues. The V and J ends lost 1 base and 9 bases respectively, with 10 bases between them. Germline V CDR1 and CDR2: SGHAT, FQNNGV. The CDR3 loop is CASSLGLEGPQHF. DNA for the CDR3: TGTGCCAGCAGCTTAGGGTTGGAGGGGCCCCAGCATTTT.

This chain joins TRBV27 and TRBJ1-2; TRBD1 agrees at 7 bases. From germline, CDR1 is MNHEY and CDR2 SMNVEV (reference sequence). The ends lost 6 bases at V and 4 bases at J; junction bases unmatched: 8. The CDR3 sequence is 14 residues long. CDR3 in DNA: TGTGCCAGCAGGAGGGACAGTTTCCTCTATGGCTACACCTTC. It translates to CASRRDSFLYGYTF.

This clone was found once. The CDR3 spells CASSLGTNYEQYF. DNA for the CDR3: TGTGCCAGCAGCTTGGGAACAAACTACGAGCAGTACTTC. The chain recombines TRBV5-5 with TRBJ2-7; no clear D gene. Germline V gives CDR1 SGHKS, CDR2 YYEKEE (reference sequence). The CDR3 contains 13 residues. The V gene lost 0 bases and the J gene lost 3 bases, with 7 bases spanning the gap.

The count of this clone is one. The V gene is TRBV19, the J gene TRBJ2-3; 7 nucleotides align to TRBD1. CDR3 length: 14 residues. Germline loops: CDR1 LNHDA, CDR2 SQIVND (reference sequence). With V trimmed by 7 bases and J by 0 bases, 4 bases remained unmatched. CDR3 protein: CASTNRGSTDTQYF. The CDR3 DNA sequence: TGTGCCAGTACAAACAGGGGAAGCACAGATACGCAGTATTTT.

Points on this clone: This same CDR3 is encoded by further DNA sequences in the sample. Here the CDR3 DNA reads TGTGCCTGGAGCGTAACCTACGAGCAGTACTTC. This sequence encodes CAWSVTYEQYF. The chain combines TRBV30 with TRBJ2-7, with D unclear. Germline V CDR1 and CDR2: GTSNPN, SVGIG (reference sequence). The CDR3 runs 11 residues. Trimming removed 3 bases from V and 2 bases from J, with 5 bases in between.

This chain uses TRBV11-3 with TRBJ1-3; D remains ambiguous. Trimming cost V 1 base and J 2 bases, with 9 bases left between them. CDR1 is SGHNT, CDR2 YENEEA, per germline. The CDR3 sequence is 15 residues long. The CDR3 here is CASSLGSGTGNTIYF. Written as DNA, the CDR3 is TGTGCCAGCAGCTTAGGTTCTGGCACTGGAAACACCATATATTTT.

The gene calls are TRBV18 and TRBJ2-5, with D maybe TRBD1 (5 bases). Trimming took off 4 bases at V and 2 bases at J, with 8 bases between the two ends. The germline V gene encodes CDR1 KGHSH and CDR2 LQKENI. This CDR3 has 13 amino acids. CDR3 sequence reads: CASSRDRQETQYF. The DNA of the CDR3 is TGTGCCAGCTCACGCGACAGACAAGAGACCCAGTACTTC.

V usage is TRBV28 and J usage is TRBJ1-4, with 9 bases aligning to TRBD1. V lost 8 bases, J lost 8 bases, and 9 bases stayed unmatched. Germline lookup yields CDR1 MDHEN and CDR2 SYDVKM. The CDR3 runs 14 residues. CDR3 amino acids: CASSLGDRDEKLFF. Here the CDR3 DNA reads TGTGCCAGCTCATTAGGGGACAGGGACGAAAAACTGTTTTTT.

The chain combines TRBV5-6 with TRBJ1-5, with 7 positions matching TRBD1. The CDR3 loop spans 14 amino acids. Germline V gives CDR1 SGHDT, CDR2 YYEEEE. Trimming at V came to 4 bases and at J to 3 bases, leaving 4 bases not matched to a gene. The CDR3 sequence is CASSEGQFNQPQHF. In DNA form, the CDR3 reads TGTGCCAGCAGCGAGGGACAGTTCAATCAGCCCCAGCATTTT.